One TCR beta chain is described in this entry. The data were obtained in a study of cytomegalovirus exposure and HLA in healthy donors. This CDR3 contains 15 residues. The junction had 6 bases not matched to a gene; V was cut back by 6 bases and J by 0 bases. CDR1 and CDR2 from the germline V gene are SGHDT and YYEEEE. PCR used 60 Vbeta primers and 13 Jbeta primers. The repertoire was sequenced with immunoSEQ multiplex PCR; TCRdb's copy has only in-frame clones and lacks some. The table lists 150,000 to 200,000 clones, under 85% of them singletons, with around 1.6% in the top ten. The sequencing sample was made of PBMCs. The origin of this receptor is a man aged 50-59 years in good health and CMV-seronegative. The chain joins TRBV5-6 to TRBJ2-4, with 7 bases fitting TRBD2. CDR3 bases: TGTGCCAGCAACGAAGCGGGGTCAGCCAAAAACATTCAGTACTTC. It yields the protein CASNEAGSAKNIQYF.